The TCR beta chain described here comes from a study of shared clonotypes between healthy human individuals. The study drew its donors from healthy HIV-negative adults without recent acute infections or vaccinations. The split of CD4+ cells yielded CD45RA+ naive and CD45RA-negative memory subsets. The method was immunoSEQ multiplex PCR; TCRdb's version includes in-frame clones alone and lacks a portion of them. This table has under 2,500,000 clones, roughly 95% appearing once. This CDR3 is built from 14 residues. Per the germline V gene, CDR1 is MNHEY and CDR2 is SVGAGI. The germline V and J ends were trimmed by 7 bases and 4 bases, with 14 bases remaining between them.

The chain joins TRBV6-5 to TRBJ2-1, with D perhaps TRBD2 (5 bases). Input material: naive CD4+ T cells sorted from blood. The subset: CD45RA+ positively selected. This sequence originates from a young man in good health. In nucleotides, the CDR3 is TGTGCCAGCACTCACCGACCGGGATACAATGAGCAGTTCTTC. This translates into CASTHRPGYNEQFF.